This T cell receptor beta chain was sequenced for a study of cytomegalovirus exposure and HLA in healthy donors. The wider study: Early on, a data release was issued that held 80 million or so unique TCRs from HLA-typed donors.

With 4 bases clipped from V and 7 bases from J, the junction kept 3 bases outside the gene matches. The CDR3 covers 14 residues. Germline CDR1 reads SGHNT; CDR2 reads YYREEE (reference sequence). The PCR made use of 60 Vbeta and 13 Jbeta primers. Measured with immunoSEQ multiplex PCR; TCRdb has only the in-frame clones, and not every one. The table lists under 200,000 clones, approximately 80% of them singletons, with approximately 2.1% in the top ten. This receptor was identified in a man between 50 and 59 years old in good health and CMV-seropositive. Sequencing input: PBMCs. The J gene is TRBJ2-1, the V gene TRBV5-4; 12 nucleotides match TRBD2. CDR3 sequence: CASSEGTSGNEQFF. The CDR3 region has the DNA TGTGCCAGCAGCGAAGGGACTAGCGGGAATGAGCAGTTCTTC.